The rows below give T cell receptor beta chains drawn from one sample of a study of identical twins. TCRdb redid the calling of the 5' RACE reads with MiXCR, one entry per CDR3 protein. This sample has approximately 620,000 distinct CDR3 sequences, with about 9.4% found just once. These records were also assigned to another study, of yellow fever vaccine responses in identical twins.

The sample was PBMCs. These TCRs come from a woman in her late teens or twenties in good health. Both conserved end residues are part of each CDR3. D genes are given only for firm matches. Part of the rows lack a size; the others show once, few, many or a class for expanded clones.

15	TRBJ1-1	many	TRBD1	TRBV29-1	TGCAGCGTGCCCACACCGGGACAGTTGAACACTGAAGCTTTCTTT	CSVPTPGQLNTEAFF
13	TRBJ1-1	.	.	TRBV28	TGTGCCAGCAGTTTCGACGGACGAACTGAAGCTTTCTTT	CASSFDGRTEAFF
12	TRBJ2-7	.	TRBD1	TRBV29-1	TGCAGCGGGGGACAGGGGCTTGGCGAGCAGTACTTC	CSGGQGLGEQYF
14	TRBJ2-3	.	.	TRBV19	TGTGCCAGTAGGCCAGGGACTTACACAGATACGCAGTATTTT	CASRPGTYTDTQYF
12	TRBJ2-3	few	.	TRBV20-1	TGCAGTGCTGGACTACTCACAGATACGCAGTATTTT	CSAGLLTDTQYF
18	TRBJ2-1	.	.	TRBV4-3	TGCACCAGCAGCCAAGAAAGGGCCAGCGCCCGACCTTACAATGAGCAGTTCTTC	CTSSQERASARPYNEQFF
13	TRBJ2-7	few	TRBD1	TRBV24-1	TGTGCCACCAGCGCGACAGGGTCCTACGAGCAGTACTTC	CATSATGSYEQYF
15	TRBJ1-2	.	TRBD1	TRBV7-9	TGTGCCAGCAGCCTCTCGACAGGGGAGGACTATGGCTACACCTTC	CASSLSTGEDYGYTF
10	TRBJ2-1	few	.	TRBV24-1	TGTGCCACCCTGAACCTGGGGCAGTTCTTC	CATLNLGQFF
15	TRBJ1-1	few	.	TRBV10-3	TGTGCCATCAGTGAGTCGCGTGGGTGGAACACTGAAGCTTTCTTT	CAISESRGWNTEAFF
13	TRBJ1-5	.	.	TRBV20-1	TGCAGTGCCCTTTGGCGTAACAATCAGCCCCAGCATTTT	CSALWRNNQPQHF
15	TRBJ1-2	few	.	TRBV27	TGTGCCAGCAGTTTATCACCATCTGCTAACTATGGCTACACCTTC	CASSLSPSANYGYTF
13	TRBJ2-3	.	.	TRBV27	TGTGCCAGTGGTAATTACGGCACAGATACGCAGTATTTT	CASGNYGTDTQYF
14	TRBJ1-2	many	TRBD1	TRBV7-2	TGTGCCAGCAGCTTAGGGGACAGCTTATATGGCTACACCTTC	CASSLGDSLYGYTF
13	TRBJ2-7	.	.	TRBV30	TGTGCCTGGAGTGTTGGGGACACCTACGAGCAGTACTTC	CAWSVGDTYEQYF
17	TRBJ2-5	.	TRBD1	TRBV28	TGTGCCAGCAGAGGGCGGGACAGGGGCTTGTACCAAGAGACCCAGTACTTC	CASRGRDRGLYQETQYF
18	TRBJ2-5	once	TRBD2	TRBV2	TGTGCCTGCAGTTTAGCGGTTAAAGGACTAGCGGGGGGAGAGACCCAGTACTTC	CACSLAVKGLAGGETQYF
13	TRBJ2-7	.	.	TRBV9	TGTGCCAGCAGCACAGACTCCACGGGAGAGCAGTACTTC	CASSTDSTGEQYF
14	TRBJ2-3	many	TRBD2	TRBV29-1	TGCAGCGTTGATAGCGGGAGAAGCACAGATACGCAGTATTTT	CSVDSGRSTDTQYF
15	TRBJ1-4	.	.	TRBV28	TGTGCCAGCACCCTCCCCGGGAGTGCTAATGAAAAACTGTTTTTT	CASTLPGSANEKLFF
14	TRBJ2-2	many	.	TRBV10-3	TGTGCCATCGAAGACGGAGGGAACACCGGGGAGCTGTTTTTT	CAIEDGGNTGELFF
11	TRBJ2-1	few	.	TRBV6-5	TGTGCCAGCCACCGTCAGGGTGAGCAGTTCTTC	CASHRQGEQFF
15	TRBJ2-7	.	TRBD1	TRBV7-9	TGTGCCAGCAGCTACCGACAGGGGGCGCGGGACGAGCAGTACTTC	CASSYRQGARDEQYF
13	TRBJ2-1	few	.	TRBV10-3	TGTGCCATCAGTGAACTCTACTACAATGAGCAGTTCTTC	CAISELYYNEQFF
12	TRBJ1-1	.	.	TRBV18	TGTGCCAGCTCACCCCTGCCCGGCGAAGCTTTCTTT	CASSPLPGEAFF
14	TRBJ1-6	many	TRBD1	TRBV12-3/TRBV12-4	TGTGCCAGCAGCCGACAGGGCTGGAATTCACCCCTCCACTTT	CASSRQGWNSPLHF
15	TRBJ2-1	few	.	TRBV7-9	TGTGCCAGCAGCTTAGCTATGGGGATTGTGAATGAGCAGTTCTTC	CASSLAMGIVNEQFF
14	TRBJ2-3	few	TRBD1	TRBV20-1	TGCAGTGCTAGAGCGCCGGGACAGGGGGATACGCAGTATTTT	CSARAPGQGDTQYF
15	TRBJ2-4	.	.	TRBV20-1	TGCAGTGCCCGTTTAGGGACATCAGCCAAAAACATTCAGTACTTC	CSARLGTSAKNIQYF
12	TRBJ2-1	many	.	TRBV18	TGTGCCAGCTCACCACAGGGGCCTGAGCAGTTCTTC	CASSPQGPEQFF
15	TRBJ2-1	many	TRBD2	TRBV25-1	TGTGCCAGCAGTGCGCGGGGACTAATCCACAATGAGCAGTTCTTC	CASSARGLIHNEQFF